This is a list of T cell receptor beta chains from one sample in a study of blood T cell repertoires in COVID-19. Measured with immunoSEQ multiplex PCR; TCRdb has only the in-frame clones, and not every one. Altogether hundreds of thousands of clones are present, around 87% being singletons, with the ten largest covering 6% to 7%. Sequences were obtained from peripheral blood. The receptors were sampled from a woman between 50 and 59 years old with COVID-19, enrolled during active disease. CDR3s include the opening cysteine and the closing phenylalanine or tryptophan. Fields, in order: D gene, clone size, J gene, V gene, CDR3 DNA, CDR3 protein. D genes are given only for firm matches. Rows give clone size only sometimes, using once, few, many, or a class for an expanded clone.

d_gene: .
abundance: .
j_gene: TRBJ2-4
v_gene: TRBV5-6
CDR3nt: TGTGCCAGCAGCCGGGAAACAGAGGGTACCTCAGCCAAAAACATTCAGTACTTC
CDR3aa: CASSRETEGTSAKNIQYF

d_gene: .
abundance: .
j_gene: TRBJ2-1
v_gene: TRBV7-6
CDR3nt: TGTGCCAGCAGCTTAGAAGGCCACTCCCGGGATGAGCAGTTCTTC
CDR3aa: CASSLEGHSRDEQFF

d_gene: .
abundance: .
j_gene: TRBJ1-4
v_gene: TRBV5-1
CDR3nt: TGCGCCAGTAACAGGGTGGGGGACGAAAAACTGTTTTTT
CDR3aa: CASNRVGDEKLFF

d_gene: .
abundance: .
j_gene: TRBJ2-3
v_gene: TRBV14
CDR3nt: TGTGCCAGCAGGCCCGCCGGACAGCTCACAGATACGCAGTATTTT
CDR3aa: CASRPAGQLTDTQYF

d_gene: TRBD1
abundance: .
j_gene: TRBJ1-1
v_gene: TRBV6-4
CDR3nt: TGTGCCAGCAGTTGGCCGGGACAGAATGACACTGAAGCTTTCTTT
CDR3aa: CASSWPGQNDTEAFF

d_gene: TRBD2
abundance: .
j_gene: TRBJ2-3
v_gene: TRBV19
CDR3nt: TGTGCCAGTAGAGAGCGGGGGGCGGGAGATACGCAGTATTTT
CDR3aa: CASRERGAGDTQYF

d_gene: .
abundance: .
j_gene: TRBJ1-6
v_gene: TRBV2
CDR3nt: TGTGCCAGCAGTATATTAAGGGGGGGGCGAGAATCTCCCCTCCACTTT
CDR3aa: CASSILRGGRESPLHF

d_gene: .
abundance: .
j_gene: TRBJ2-1
v_gene: TRBV7-8
CDR3nt: TGTGCCAGCAGCTCCTCGAAGCGCGATGAGCAGTTCTTC
CDR3aa: CASSSSKRDEQFF

d_gene: TRBD1
abundance: .
j_gene: TRBJ1-1
v_gene: TRBV29-1
CDR3nt: TGCAGCGCCCACGTGGGGACGGGACAGGAAGCTTTCTTT
CDR3aa: CSAHVGTGQEAFF

d_gene: TRBD2
abundance: few
j_gene: TRBJ2-1
v_gene: TRBV6-5
CDR3nt: TGTGCCAGCTGGGTCCCTAGCGGGAAAAGCAATGAGCAGTTCTTC
CDR3aa: CASWVPSGKSNEQFF